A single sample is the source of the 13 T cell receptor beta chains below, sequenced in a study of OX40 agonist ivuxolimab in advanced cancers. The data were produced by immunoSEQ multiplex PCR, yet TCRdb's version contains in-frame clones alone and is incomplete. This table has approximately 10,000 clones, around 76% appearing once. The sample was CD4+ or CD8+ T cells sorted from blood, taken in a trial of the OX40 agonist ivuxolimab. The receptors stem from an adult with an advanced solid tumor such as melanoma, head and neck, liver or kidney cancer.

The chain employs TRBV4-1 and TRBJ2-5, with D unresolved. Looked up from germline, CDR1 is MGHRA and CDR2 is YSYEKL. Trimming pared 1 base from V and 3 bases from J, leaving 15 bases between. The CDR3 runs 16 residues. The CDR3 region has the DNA TGCGCCAGCAGCCAAGTCGGCAAGAGAAACGAAGAGACCCAGTACTTC. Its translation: CASSQVGKRNEETQYF.

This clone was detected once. The CDR3: CASGKNAYNEQFF. The CDR3 bases are TGTGCCAGCGGTAAGAATGCTTACAATGAGCAGTTCTTC. J is TRBJ2-1 and V is TRBV27; D is ambiguous. This CDR3 contains 13 residues. V was clipped by 8 bases and J by 4 bases, with 12 bases between them. CDR1 is MNHEY, CDR2 SMNVEV, per germline (reference sequence).

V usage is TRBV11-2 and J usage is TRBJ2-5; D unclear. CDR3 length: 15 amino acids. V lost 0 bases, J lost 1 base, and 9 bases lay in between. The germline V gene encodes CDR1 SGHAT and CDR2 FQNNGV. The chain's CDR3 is CASSLDLGSQETQYF. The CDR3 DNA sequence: TGTGCCAGCAGCTTAGATCTTGGCAGCCAAGAGACCCAGTACTTC.

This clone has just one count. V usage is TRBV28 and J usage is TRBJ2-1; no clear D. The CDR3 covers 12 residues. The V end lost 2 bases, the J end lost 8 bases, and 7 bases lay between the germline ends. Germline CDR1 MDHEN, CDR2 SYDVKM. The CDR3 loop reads CASSLLWDEQFF. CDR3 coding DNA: TGTGCCAGCAGTTTACTGTGGGATGAGCAGTTCTTC.

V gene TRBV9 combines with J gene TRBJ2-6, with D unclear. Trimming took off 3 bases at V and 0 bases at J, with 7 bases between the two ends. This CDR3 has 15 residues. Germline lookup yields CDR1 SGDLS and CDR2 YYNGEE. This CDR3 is CASSETSSGANVLTF. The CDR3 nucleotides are TGTGCCAGCAGCGAAACAAGCTCTGGGGCCAACGTCCTGACTTTC.

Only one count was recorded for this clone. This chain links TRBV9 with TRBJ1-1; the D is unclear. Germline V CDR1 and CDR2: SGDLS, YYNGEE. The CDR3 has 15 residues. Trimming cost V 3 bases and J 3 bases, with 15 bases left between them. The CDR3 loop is CASSADALGDTEAFF. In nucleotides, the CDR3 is TGTGCCAGCAGCGCAGACGCCCTCGGGGACACTGAAGCTTTCTTT.

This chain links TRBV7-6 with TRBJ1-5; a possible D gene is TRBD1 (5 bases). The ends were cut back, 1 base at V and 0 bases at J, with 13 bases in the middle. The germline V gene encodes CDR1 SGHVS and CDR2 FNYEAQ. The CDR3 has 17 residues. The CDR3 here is CASSLGVDSYSNQPQHF. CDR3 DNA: TGTGCCAGCAGCTTAGGAGTCGACAGTTATAGCAATCAGCCCCAGCATTTT.

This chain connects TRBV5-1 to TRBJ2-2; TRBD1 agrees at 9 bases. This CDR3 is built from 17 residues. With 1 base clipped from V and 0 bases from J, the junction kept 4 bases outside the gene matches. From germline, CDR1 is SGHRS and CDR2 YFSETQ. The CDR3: CASSLLGQGANTGELFF. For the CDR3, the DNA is TGCGCCAGCAGCTTGTTGGGACAGGGCGCGAACACCGGGGAGCTGTTTTTT.

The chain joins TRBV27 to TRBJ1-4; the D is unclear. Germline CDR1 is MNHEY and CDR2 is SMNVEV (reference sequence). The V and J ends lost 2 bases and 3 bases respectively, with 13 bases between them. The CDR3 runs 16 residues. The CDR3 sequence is CASSLPERGPNEKLFF. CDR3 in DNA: TGTGCCAGCAGTTTACCCGAGAGAGGGCCTAATGAAAAACTGTTTTTT.

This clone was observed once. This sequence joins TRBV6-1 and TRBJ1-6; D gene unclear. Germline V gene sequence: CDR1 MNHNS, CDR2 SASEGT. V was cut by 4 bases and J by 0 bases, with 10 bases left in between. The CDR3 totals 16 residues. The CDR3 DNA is TGTGCCAGCAGTGGGTCCGCGAGCTCCTATAATTCACCCCTCCACTTT. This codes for CASSGSASSYNSPLHF.

CDR3 coding DNA: TGCGCCAGCAGTGAGTCGTGGGGAAGCACAGATACGCAGTATTTT. Amino acids: CASSESWGSTDTQYF. The chain recombines TRBV10-1 with TRBJ2-3, with no clear D. CDR3 length: 15 residues. Trimming stripped 0 bases from V and 0 bases from J, with 7 bases between. Looked up from germline, CDR1 is WNHNN and CDR2 is SYGVQD (reference sequence).

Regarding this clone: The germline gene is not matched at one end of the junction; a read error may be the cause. CDR3 nucleotide sequence: TGCGCCAGCAGCCAAGATGTCGGCTCCAATGAAAAACTGTTTTTT. This codes for CASSQDVGSNEKLFF. V is TRBV5-8 and J is TRBJ1-4; no clear D gene. The V gene's germline CDR1 is SGHTS and CDR2 YDEGEE. The CDR3 sequence is 15 residues long.

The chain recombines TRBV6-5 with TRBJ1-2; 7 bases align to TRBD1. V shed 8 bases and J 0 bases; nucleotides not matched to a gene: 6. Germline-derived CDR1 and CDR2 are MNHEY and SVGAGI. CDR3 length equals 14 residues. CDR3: CASRPRGPNYGYTF. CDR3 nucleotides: TGTGCCAGCCGCCCAAGGGGGCCTAACTATGGCTACACCTTC.